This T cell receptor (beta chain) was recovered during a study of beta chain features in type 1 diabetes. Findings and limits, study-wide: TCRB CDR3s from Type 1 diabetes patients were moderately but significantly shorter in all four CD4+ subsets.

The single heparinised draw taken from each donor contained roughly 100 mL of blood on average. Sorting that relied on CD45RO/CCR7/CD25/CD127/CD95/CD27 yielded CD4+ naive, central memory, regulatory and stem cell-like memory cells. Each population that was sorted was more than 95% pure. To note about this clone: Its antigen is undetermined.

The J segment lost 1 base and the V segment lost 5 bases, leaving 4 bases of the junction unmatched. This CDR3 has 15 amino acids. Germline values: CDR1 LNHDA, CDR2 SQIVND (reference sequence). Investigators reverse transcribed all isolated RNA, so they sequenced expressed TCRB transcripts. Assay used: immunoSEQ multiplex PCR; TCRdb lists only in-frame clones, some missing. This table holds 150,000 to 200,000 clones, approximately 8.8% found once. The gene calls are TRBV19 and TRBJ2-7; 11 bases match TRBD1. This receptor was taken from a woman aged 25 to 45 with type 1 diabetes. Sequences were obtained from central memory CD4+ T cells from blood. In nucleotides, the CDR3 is TGTGCCAGTAGTCAGGGGACAGGGGGATCCTACGAGCAGTACTTC. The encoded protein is CASSQGTGGSYEQYF.